Below, 31 T cell receptor beta chains from the same sample are listed, as sequenced in a study of regulatory T cells in long-lasting Graves disease (dated by TCRdb to the early 2020s). Library method: multiplex PCR. Sequencing instrument: Illumina HiSeq 4000. iRepertoire HTBI primers and Arm-PCR amplification of CDR3 regions were used to construct TCR beta libraries. TCRdb itself trimmed the public reads at Q25 with fastp, ran MiXCR and retained productive beta chains. Rows merge per CDR3 protein into single entries with the most common DNA and genes. The sample records 200,000 to 250,000 distinct CDR3 sequences, around 20% of which are singletons. The ten largest account for roughly 13% of the sample. Taken with the paper, the label for time point translates to: newly diagnosed GD, antithyroid drugs for less than 3 months. For both TCR sequencing and RNA sequencing, RNA was extracted from PBMCs in TRIzol.

The sequencing used peripheral blood mononuclear cells (PBMCs), collected at new diagnosis, from a patient treated with antithyroid drugs. All receptors come from a female donor with Graves disease.

To note about this clonotype: A far larger clone is only one base removed, so a read error is likely. CDR3 nucleotide sequence: TGTGCCAGCAGTACGACAGGGGGCCAAGAGGCCCAGTACTTC. Translation gives CASSTTGGQEAQYF. The chain has TRBV2 and TRBJ2-5; 10 nucleotides align to TRBD1. Germline CDR1 SNHLY, CDR2 FYNNEI. The CDR3 is 14 amino acids.

This clonotype was seen ten or more times. The J gene is TRBJ2-1, the V gene TRBV7-3; 12 bases are shared with TRBD2. This CDR3 is built from 16 residues. V lost 5 bases, J lost 2 bases, and 4 bases stayed unmatched. Germline-derived CDR1 and CDR2 are SGHTA and FQGTGA. The CDR3 protein is CASSPLAGGAYNEQFF. CDR3 coding DNA: TGTGCCAGCAGCCCTCTAGCGGGGGGGGCCTACAATGAGCAGTTCTTC.

This clonotype was detected a few times. V usage is TRBV4-3 and J usage is TRBJ2-1; D is perhaps TRBD1 (5 bases). V lost 4 bases and J lost 2, with 12 bases in between. The CDR3 extends over 15 amino acids. CDR1 LGHNA and CDR2 YSLEER come from the germline V gene. This CDR3 reads CASSRQYFTYNEQFF. Written as DNA, the CDR3 is TGCGCCAGCAGCCGACAGTATTTTACCTACAATGAGCAGTTCTTC.

This clonotype was counted many times. The CDR3 DNA follows: TGCAGTGCTAGACCGGACTACCTAAACACCGGGGAGCTGTTTTTT. This translates into CSARPDYLNTGELFF. The V gene is TRBV20-1, the J gene TRBJ2-2; TRBD2 is a possible D gene (6 bases). The germline gives CDR1 DFQATT, CDR2 SNEGSKA (reference sequence). V lost 2 bases, J lost 2 bases, and 12 bases lay in between. CDR3 length equals 15 residues.

This clonotype has a count of ten or more. The chain joins TRBV30 to TRBJ1-4; 7 bases are shared with TRBD1. With V trimmed by 3 bases and J by 5 bases, 9 bases remained unmatched. This CDR3 has 15 amino acids. Germline assignment: CDR1 GTSNPN and CDR2 SVGIG (reference sequence). The CDR3 loop is CAWRHGGQWNEKLFF. For the CDR3, the DNA is TGTGCCTGGAGGCACGGGGGACAGTGGAATGAAAAACTGTTTTTT.

The chain couples TRBV7-2 to TRBJ2-1, with 10 nucleotides matching TRBD2. V gave up 8 bases and J gave up 8 bases; unmatched junction bases: 9. Germline V gene lookup returns CDR1 SGHTA and CDR2 FQGNSA. The length of the CDR3 is 14 residues. In DNA, the CDR3 is TGTGCCAGCCGTGCTAGCGGGGGCAGGGATGAGCAGTTCTTC. The encoded protein is CASRASGGRDEQFF.

Concerning this clonotype: In this CDR3 the conserved last residue, phenylalanine or tryptophan, is missing, so a read error is likely. The DNA is left out, because the CDR3 cannot be placed on it with certainty; the CDR3 is given as TCRdb lists it. The V call is TRBV11-2, the J call TRBJ2-6; the D call of TRBD2 is as the table states it, not checked on the DNA. Inclusive of both ends, the CDR3 amounts to 8 amino acids. Germline lookup yields CDR1 SGHAT and CDR2 FQNNGV. CDR3 protein: CASSWTRI.

This chain links TRBV15 with TRBJ2-7; D is undetermined. The length of the CDR3 is 16 residues. Germline V gene sequence: CDR1 LNHNV, CDR2 YYDKDF (reference sequence). With 0 bases removed from V and 3 bases from J, the gap between germline ends came to 15 bases. CDR3 amino acids: CATSRESAGTIYEQYF. CDR3 in DNA: TGTGCCACCAGCAGAGAATCGGCAGGCACTATCTACGAGCAGTACTTC.

As concerns this clonotype: A far larger clone is just one base off, so this is likely a read error. The chain is built from TRBV7-9 and TRBJ2-5; a possible D gene is TRBD2 (6 bases). Trimming removed 6 bases from V and 10 bases from J, with 15 bases in between. CDR1 and CDR2 from the germline V gene are SEHNR and FQNEAQ (reference sequence). The CDR3 spans 12 residues. In DNA form, the CDR3 reads TGTGCCAGCAGTCGGGACTTGCCCAACCAGTACTTC. Translated: CASSRDLPNQYF. Variable domain in full (rest from reference TRBV7-9 and TRBJ2-5): DTGVSQNPRHKITKRGQNVTFRCDPISEHNRLYWYRQTLGQGPEFLTYFQNEAQLEKSRLLSDRFSAERPKGSFSTLEIQRTEQGDSAMYLCASSRDLPNQYFGPGTRLLVL.

With respect to this clonotype: This clone may be a read error of a much larger clone one base away. CDR3 nucleotide sequence: TGTGCCAGCACCCGGACAGGGCGGAACAATGAGCAGTTCTTC. Translated, it gives CASTRTGRNNEQFF. The V call is TRBV7-9, the J call TRBJ2-1; 8 bases map to TRBD1. Germline V gives CDR1 SEHNR, CDR2 FQNEAQ (reference sequence). The CDR3 has 14 amino acids. V lost 7 bases and J lost 5; bases outside the gene matches: 7.

This clonotype was counted many times. CDR3 sequence (DNA): TGTGCCAGCAGTCCCGGGACAGGGGGCGGTTTTCCAGATACGCAGTATTTT. Encoded protein: CASSPGTGGGFPDTQYF. The rearrangement uses TRBV27 and TRBJ2-3; TRBD1 matches at 12 bases. Per germline, CDR1 MNHEY and CDR2 SMNVEV (reference sequence). Losses at the gene ends were 5 bases for V and 4 bases for J; bases not matched to a gene: 10. The CDR3 is made up of 17 amino acids.

This clonotype was counted many times. The chain employs TRBV20-1 and TRBJ2-7; D might be TRBD1 or TRBD2, each matching 5 bases. From germline, CDR1 is DFQATT and CDR2 SNEGSKA (reference sequence). Trimming took 1 base from V and 7 from J, leaving 17 bases between them. The CDR3 consists of 14 residues. CDR3 in amino acids: CSARVPGPNQEQYF. The DNA for the CDR3 is TGCAGTGCTAGAGTCCCGGGACCTAATCAGGAGCAGTACTTC.

This clonotype appeared many times. The rearrangement joins TRBV2 to TRBJ2-5; possibly TRBD1 for D (5 bases). This CDR3 spans 13 amino acids. V was shortened by 7 bases and J by 5 bases, with 14 bases between the two germline ends. Germline V gene sequence: CDR1 SNHLY, CDR2 FYNNEI. The CDR3 coding sequence is TGTGCCAGCAATGCAGGGCGGCGGGAGACCCAGTACTTC. Translated, it gives CASNAGRRETQYF.

This clonotype was picked up a small number of times. The V gene is TRBV5-1, the J gene TRBJ2-1, with a weak D call TRBD1 (5 bases). Germline V gene data show CDR1 as SGHRS and CDR2 as YFSETQ. With 0 bases removed from V and 8 bases from J, the gap between germline ends came to 12 bases. This CDR3 has 14 residues. The CDR3 DNA is TGCGCCAGCAGCTTGGCCGTCCAGGGCCATGAGCAGTTCTTC. Translating gives CASSLAVQGHEQFF.

This clonotype was recorded at least ten times. This sequence joins TRBV4-1 and TRBJ1-1, with 9 nucleotides matching TRBD1. This CDR3 has 16 amino acids. The germline CDR1 and CDR2 sequences are MGHRA and YSYEKL. V shed 3 bases, J shed 1 base, and the junction held 6 bases outside the gene matches. CDR3 bases: TGCGCCAGCAGCCAGGGAAGACAGGGGGAGAACACTGAAGCTTTCTTT. Its translation is CASSQGRQGENTEAFF.

This clonotype has at least ten counts. The V and J genes are TRBV12-3 or TRBV12-4 and TRBJ2-2; D not certain. The germline V and J ends were trimmed by 1 base and 0 bases, with 9 bases remaining between them. The CDR3 is 16 residues long. This CDR3 is CASSLEGGSNTGELFF. Written as DNA, the CDR3 is TGTGCCAGCAGTTTAGAGGGTGGCTCGAACACCGGGGAGCTGTTTTTT.

A note on this clonotype: Given a much more abundant clone one base away, this may be a read error. The chain carries TRBV27 and TRBJ1-1; D perhaps matches TRBD1 (5 bases). V lost 1 base and J 1 base, leaving 10 bases between the germline ends. The CDR3 spans 15 residues. CDR1 and CDR2 (germline): MNHEY, SMNVEV (reference sequence). CDR3: CASSLFSGTNTEAFF. CDR3 sequence (DNA): TGTGCCAGCAGTTTATTCTCAGGGACGAACACTGAAGCTTTCTTT.

This clonotype was counted at least ten times. The chain is built from TRBV2 and TRBJ1-1; D is unclear. The ends were cut back, 1 base at V and 2 bases at J, with 8 bases in the middle. The CDR3 covers 14 residues. From germline, CDR1 is SNHLY and CDR2 FYNNEI. CDR3 amino acids: CASSEGRINTEAFF. DNA for the CDR3: TGTGCCAGCAGTGAAGGGCGGATAAACACTGAAGCTTTCTTT.

Concerning this clonotype itself: This may come from a read error, since a much larger clone is one base off. The chain carries TRBV7-9 and TRBJ2-3, with D perhaps matching TRBD1 or TRBD2 (5 bases each). Trimming cost V 5 bases and J 1 base, with 13 bases left between them. Germline V CDR1 and CDR2: SEHNR, FQNEAQ (reference sequence). The CDR3 runs 15 residues. CDR3 sequence reads: CASSVGDGRTDTQYF. The CDR3 DNA follows: TGTGCCAGCAGCGTAGGGGACGGCCGCACAGATACGCAGTATTTT.

This clonotype appeared many times. The rearrangement joins TRBV27 to TRBJ2-3, with 11 bases identical to TRBD2. After removal of 5 bases from V and 5 bases from J, the junction contained 18 bases not matched to a gene. The CDR3 has 19 residues. In germline, CDR1 is MNHEY, CDR2 SMNVEV (reference sequence). As DNA, the CDR3 is TGTGCCAGCAGTCCCCGGGACAGAAGGACTAGCGGGTTTAAAGATACGCAGTATTTT. This gives the protein CASSPRDRRTSGFKDTQYF.

This clonotype came up many times. V is TRBV12-3 or TRBV12-4 and J is TRBJ2-7; 8 nucleotides match TRBD2. Trimming took 10 bases from V and 4 from J; bases not matched to a gene: 6. The CDR3 loop spans 12 amino acids. The DNA of the CDR3 is TGTGCCACCGGGACTAGTCGTTACGAGCAGTACTTC. Translation: CATGTSRYEQYF.

This clonotype was counted ten times or more. The chain carries TRBV27 and TRBJ1-2; possibly TRBD1 for D (6 bases). This CDR3 is built from 16 residues. Per germline, CDR1 MNHEY and CDR2 SMNVEV (reference sequence). Trimming shortened V by 6 bases and J by 0 bases, and 17 bases separated the two germline ends. The CDR3 spells CASRKLTDRSNYGYTF. The CDR3 DNA reads as TGTGCCAGCAGGAAACTGACGGACAGATCTAACTATGGCTACACCTTC.

This clonotype was seen ten or more times. DNA for the CDR3: TGCAGTGCACCCTTTACAGGGAGGGGCTACACCTTC. Protein sequence: CSAPFTGRGYTF. V gene TRBV20-1 combines with J gene TRBJ1-2; a weak D match, TRBD1 (6 bases). Germline assignment: CDR1 DFQATT and CDR2 SNEGSKA (reference sequence). Trimming took off 6 bases at V and 8 bases at J, with 16 bases between the two ends. The CDR3 covers 12 residues.

This clonotype has at least ten counts. The chain carries TRBV2 and TRBJ2-7; the D is unclear. This CDR3 has 14 amino acids. Germline V CDR1 and CDR2: SNHLY, FYNNEI. The V gene lost 6 bases and the J gene lost 1 base, with 13 bases spanning the gap. The CDR3 here is CASRLSELSYEQYF. CDR3 DNA sequence: TGTGCCAGCAGGCTCAGTGAGCTTTCCTACGAGCAGTACTTC.

This clonotype was detected many times. The rearrangement links TRBV7-2 to TRBJ2-7, with 8 bases that match TRBD1. Trimming removed 5 bases from V and 6 bases from J; junction bases left unmatched: 9. The CDR3 contains 14 residues. Per the germline V gene, CDR1 is SGHTA and CDR2 is FQGNSA. The CDR3 is CASSPGTGSTEQYF. The DNA of the CDR3 is TGTGCCAGCAGCCCAGGGACAGGTAGTACCGAGCAGTACTTC.

About this clonotype: A read error is possible here, since a much larger clone lies one base away. The chain joins TRBV2 to TRBJ1-6; 8 bases fit TRBD1. The ends lost 4 bases at V and 7 bases at J; junction bases unmatched: 3. Germline loops: CDR1 SNHLY, CDR2 FYNNEI. This CDR3 has 14 amino acids. CDR3: CASSGRTGNSPLHF. The CDR3 nucleotides are TGTGCCAGCAGTGGGCGGACAGGGAATTCACCCCTCCACTTT.

This clonotype is a singleton in its sample. One base away lies a much larger clone, so this may be a sequencing read error. V is TRBV4-3 and J is TRBJ2-7, with D possibly matching TRBD1 (6 bases). The CDR3 sequence is 16 residues long. V dropped 1 base and J dropped 0 bases, with 13 bases sitting between them. The V gene's germline CDR1 is LGHNA and CDR2 YSLEER. The chain's CDR3 is CASSQVPGAASYEQYF. The CDR3, as DNA: TGCGCCAGCAGCCAAGTGCCAGGGGCTGCCTCCTACGAGCAGTACTTC.

The chain is built from TRBV6-1 and TRBJ1-4; 9 bases match TRBD1. The CDR3 length is 14 residues. Germline V gives CDR1 MNHNS, CDR2 SASEGT. The V and J ends lost 6 bases and 7 bases, in that order; junction bases with no gene match: 6. The CDR3 DNA sequence: TGTGCCAGCAGGAGGACAGGGGCCTCTGAAAAACTGTTTTTT. It is translated as CASRRTGASEKLFF.

This clonotype has only a few counts. The V and J genes are TRBV9 and TRBJ1-5, with D perhaps TRBD1 (6 bases). The V gene lost 4 bases and the J gene lost 0 bases, with 11 bases spanning the gap. Germline V gene data show CDR1 as SGDLS and CDR2 as YYNGEE. The length of the CDR3 is 15 residues. In nucleotides, the CDR3 is TGTGCCAGCAGCTTGACAGGAAATAGCAATCAGCCCCAGCATTTT. As protein: CASSLTGNSNQPQHF.

This clonotype appeared many times. This chain uses TRBV6-1 with TRBJ2-7; D is unclear. The germline V gene has CDR1 MNHNS and CDR2 SASEGT. The length of the CDR3 is 16 residues. Trimming cost V 6 bases and J 2 bases, with 20 bases left between them. CDR3 residues: CASSSITRRSTYEQYF. The CDR3 DNA is TGTGCCAGCAGCTCCATCACTCGACGCTCCACCTACGAGCAGTACTTC.

This clonotype has at least ten counts. The rearrangement links TRBV2 to TRBJ1-2, with 9 bases matching TRBD1. CDR1 is SNHLY and CDR2 is FYNNEI in the germline V gene. V lost 10 bases and J lost 8; bases outside the gene matches: 8. This CDR3 comprises 12 residues. CDR3 sequence: CATGGQGLGYTF. In nucleotides, the CDR3 is TGTGCCACCGGAGGACAGGGGCTGGGCTACACCTTC.